This is a list of T cell receptor beta chains from one sample in a study of vaccination effects on CD4 cells after COVID-19. Produced via immunoSEQ multiplex PCR; TCRdb's table is partial and in-frame only. The sample shows 41,000 or so clones, over 75% of them seen only once. No antigen has been assigned to these receptors. The sample consisted of CD4+ T cells from PBMCs cultured with HCoV-NL63 spike peptides, taken before COVID-19 vaccination. The origin of the receptors is a human donor who received a COVID-19 vaccine. CDR3s include the opening cysteine and the closing phenylalanine or tryptophan. The order of the fields is clone size, V gene, CDR3 length, J gene, D gene, CDR3 protein, CDR3 DNA. D genes are given only for firm matches. Clone size, where shown, is once, few, many, or a class for clones that have expanded.

NA	TRBV7-2	15	TRBJ1-4	NA	CASSLASTWGEKLFF	TGTGCCAGCAGCTTAGCAAGCACGTGGGGTGAAAAACTGTTTTTT
NA	TRBV5-1	13	TRBJ1-5	NA	CASSQQGPQPQHF	TGCGCCAGCAGCCAACAGGGTCCTCAGCCCCAGCATTTT
NA	TRBV3-1/TRBV3-2	14	TRBJ2-5	NA	CASKTGQNQETQYF	TGTGCCAGCAAAACCGGGCAGAACCAAGAGACCCAGTACTTC
NA	TRBV5-1	15	TRBJ2-5	TRBD1	CASSLTGGSWETQYF	TGCGCCAGCAGCTTAACAGGGGGCTCTTGGGAGACCCAGTACTTC
NA	TRBV11-2	14	TRBJ2-2	NA	CASSLERPTRELFF	TGTGCCAGCAGCTTAGAACGACCGACCAGGGAGCTGTTTTTT
NA	TRBV6-6	13	TRBJ1-3	NA	CASSTGGGNTIYF	TGTGCCAGCAGTACGGGTGGGGGAAACACCATATATTTT
NA	TRBV30	15	TRBJ2-2	TRBD1	CAWSRGQTRTGELFF	TGTGCCTGGAGTAGGGGGCAGACCCGCACCGGGGAGCTGTTTTTT
NA	TRBV5-1	13	TRBJ2-2	NA	CASSYFDTGELFF	TGCGCCAGCAGCTACTTTGACACCGGGGAGCTGTTTTTT
NA	TRBV28	14	TRBJ1-1	NA	CASSFIGWNTEAFF	TGTGCCAGCAGTTTCATAGGGTGGAACACTGAAGCTTTCTTT
NA	TRBV18	12	TRBJ2-5	NA	CASSRAQETQYF	TGTGCCAGCTCAAGGGCCCAAGAGACCCAGTACTTC
NA	TRBV5-1	14	TRBJ2-2	TRBD1	CASSLGTATGELFF	TGCGCCAGCAGCTTAGGGACAGCTACCGGGGAGCTGTTTTTT
NA	TRBV12-5	13	TRBJ2-6	NA	CASAASGANVLTF	TGTGCTAGTGCCGCCTCCGGGGCCAACGTCCTGACTTTC
NA	TRBV12-5	18	TRBJ2-3	TRBD2	CASGLAIGLAGTTDTQYF	TGTGCTAGTGGTTTAGCCATAGGACTAGCGGGGACCACAGATACGCAGTATTTT
NA	TRBV2	12	TRBJ1-2	NA	CASRDGEYGYTF	TGTGCCAGCAGGGACGGCGAATATGGCTACACCTTC
NA	TRBV19	14	TRBJ1-2	NA	CASSRGMERYGYTF	TGTGCCAGTAGTAGGGGGATGGAACGCTATGGCTACACCTTC
NA	TRBV3-1/TRBV3-2	14	TRBJ2-1	NA	CASSQNGKGYEQFF	TGTGCCAGCAGCCAGAACGGTAAGGGGTATGAGCAGTTCTTC
once	TRBV3-1/TRBV3-2	12	TRBJ1-4	NA	CASSTFNEKLFF	TGTGCCAGCTCGACTTTTAATGAAAAACTGTTTTTT
NA	TRBV6-5	12	TRBJ2-2	NA	CASSSGQGELFF	TGTGCCAGCAGTTCCGGACAGGGGGAGCTGTTTTTT
few	TRBV5-4	15	TRBJ1-6	TRBD1	CASSFGGQTNSPLHF	TGTGCCAGCAGCTTTGGGGGACAGACAAATTCACCCCTCCACTTT
NA	TRBV5-1	13	TRBJ1-1	NA	CASSLQINTEAFF	TGCGCCAGCAGCTTGCAGATAAACACTGAAGCTTTCTTT
few	TRBV7-9	15	TRBJ1-2	NA	CASSLREESSYGYTF	TGTGCCAGCAGCTTAAGAGAGGAATCCAGCTATGGCTACACCTTC
NA	TRBV7-9	15	TRBJ1-2	TRBD1	CASSLGDRINYGYTF	TGTGCCAGCAGCTTAGGGGACAGGATTAACTACGGCTACACCTTC
NA	TRBV20-1	9	TRBJ2-5	TRBD1	CRDRGPQYF	TGCAGAGACAGGGGGCCCCAGTACTTC
NA	TRBV5-1	14	TRBJ1-4	NA	CASSPSQGDEKLFF	TGCGCCAGCAGCCCCTCCCAGGGTGATGAAAAACTGTTTTTT
NA	TRBV11-2	13	TRBJ1-5	NA	CASSLGLYQPQHF	TGTGCCAGCAGCTTAGGTCTATATCAGCCCCAGCATTTT
NA	TRBV27	15	TRBJ1-2	TRBD1	CASSLRQGLSYGYTF	TGTGCCAGCAGTCTGCGACAGGGCCTCAGCTATGGCTACACCTTC
NA	TRBV9	14	TRBJ2-5	NA	CASSTQGRAETQYF	TGTGCCAGCAGCACCCAGGGACGGGCAGAGACCCAGTACTTC
NA	TRBV6-2/TRBV6-3	15	TRBJ1-1	TRBD1	CASSLPGQGLDEAFF	TGTGCCAGCAGTTTACCGGGACAGGGTTTGGATGAAGCTTTCTTT
few	TRBV23-1	14	TRBJ1-5	NA	CARSRVHSNQPQHF	TGCGCCAGATCCAGGGTTCATAGCAATCAGCCCCAGCATTTT
once	TRBV2	13	TRBJ1-2	TRBD1	CASSADREGGYTF	TGTGCCAGCAGTGCGGACAGGGAGGGAGGCTACACCTTC
NA	TRBV6-1	16	TRBJ2-3	TRBD2	CASSEVLAGGSDTQYF	TGTGCCAGCAGTGAAGTTCTAGCGGGGGGATCAGATACGCAGTATTTT
NA	TRBV7-9	13	TRBJ1-1	NA	CASSSSWDTEAFF	TGTGCCAGCAGCTCAAGCTGGGACACTGAAGCTTTCTTT
NA	TRBV10-2	15	TRBJ2-5	TRBD2	CASPRQRGGAETQYF	TGCGCCAGCCCCCGTCAGCGGGGGGGCGCGGAGACCCAGTACTTC
NA	TRBV5-1	15	TRBJ1-1	TRBD1	CASTQDRGSNTEAFF	TGCGCCAGCACCCAAGACAGGGGGTCGAACACTGAAGCTTTCTTT
once	TRBV6-5	13	TRBJ1-1	NA	CASTQVWNTEAFF	TGTGCCAGCACTCAGGTGTGGAACACTGAAGCTTTCTTT
few	TRBV7-9	14	TRBJ2-2	TRBD1	CARTGTENTGELFF	TGTGCCAGGACCGGGACAGAGAACACCGGGGAGCTGTTTTTT
NA	TRBV6-6	13	TRBJ2-5	TRBD1	CASRTGTPETQYF	TGTGCCAGCAGGACAGGGACACCGGAGACCCAGTACTTC
few	TRBV7-3	13	TRBJ2-1	NA	CASSFHPQTEQFF	TGTGCCAGCAGCTTCCACCCACAGACTGAGCAGTTCTTC
NA	TRBV6-2/TRBV6-3	15	TRBJ2-3	NA	CASSYSRQVTDTQYF	TGTGCCAGCAGTTACAGCCGACAGGTCACAGATACGCAGTATTTT
NA	TRBV5-8	15	TRBJ1-1	NA	CASPTLRGLATEAFF	TGTGCCAGCCCGACCCTACGGGGGCTAGCGACTGAAGCTTTCTTT
NA	TRBV24-1	16	TRBJ2-4	TRBD1	CATSDAGGEGKNIQYF	TGTGCCACCAGTGATGCAGGGGGCGAAGGCAAAAACATTCAGTACTTC
NA	TRBV5-1	14	TRBJ1-1	NA	CASSKQTGNTEAFF	TGCGCCAGCAGCAAACAGACGGGGAACACTGAAGCTTTCTTT